The table lists the clone carrying this TCR beta chain with many counts. Its antigen is undetermined. The record originates from a study of blood T cells in healthy people across ages. Study outcomes and limitations: Older individuals had lower TCR beta diversity per million T cells (the decline was roughly linear). The study lacked donor CMV status, which possibly confounded expanded clonotype changes.

It was with a sample-barcoded 5' primer and a J-beta primer mix that a second PCR of roughly 6 to 12 cycles was run. TCRdb used MiXCR to reprocess the 5' RACE reads, holding one entry per CDR3 protein. The repertoire has 1 million or so distinct CDR3 sequences, more than 35% of them found once; the top ten carry over 15%. Germline V gives CDR1 DFQATT, CDR2 SNEGSKA (reference sequence). CDR3 length: 15 amino acids. V was clipped by 5 bases and J by 0 bases, with 14 bases between them. Each sample yielded at least 6 million isolated PBMCs. With each sample, at least 5.5 micrograms of total RNA were extracted.

Sequencing was done on a sample of blood. This chain links TRBV20-1 with TRBJ2-1; D remains unclear. The sequence derives from a woman aged 60-70 years in good health. The CDR3 coding sequence is TGCAGTGCTCAACTGCTTAGGAGCTCCTACAATGAGCAGTTCTTC. Residues: CSAQLLRSSYNEQFF.